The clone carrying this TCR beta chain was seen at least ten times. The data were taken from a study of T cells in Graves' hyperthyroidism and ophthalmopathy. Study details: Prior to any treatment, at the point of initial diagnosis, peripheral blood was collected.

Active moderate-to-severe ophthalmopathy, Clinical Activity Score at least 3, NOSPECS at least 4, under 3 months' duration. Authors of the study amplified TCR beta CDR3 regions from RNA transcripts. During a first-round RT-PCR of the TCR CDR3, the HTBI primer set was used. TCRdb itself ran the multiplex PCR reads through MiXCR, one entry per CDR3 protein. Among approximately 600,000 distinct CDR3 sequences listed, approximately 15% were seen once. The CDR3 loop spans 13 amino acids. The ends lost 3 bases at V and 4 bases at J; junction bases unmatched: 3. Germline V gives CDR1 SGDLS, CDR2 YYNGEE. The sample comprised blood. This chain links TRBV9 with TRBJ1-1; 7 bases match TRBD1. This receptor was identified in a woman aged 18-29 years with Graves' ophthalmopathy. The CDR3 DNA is TGTGCCAGCAGCGCGACAGGGCCCACTGAAGCTTTCTTT. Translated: CASSATGPTEAFF.